This TCR beta chain appears in the sequencing data of a study of response to subunit inactivated influenza vaccine. Study-level results: Authors suggested few new T cells are recruited by each seasonal influenza vaccination.

TCRdb recomputed calls from the RT-PCR reads with MiXCR, one row per CDR3 protein. Here the sample spans 650,000 to 850,000 distinct CDR3 sequences, 11% to 15% being singletons. This clonotype was seen a handful of times. What it binds is not known. Germline V lookup: CDR1 SGHRS, CDR2 YFSETQ. This CDR3 spans 15 amino acids. Unmatched junction bases numbered 3, after V lost 2 bases and J lost 0 bases. The chain combines TRBV5-1 with TRBJ2-3, with 7 bases fitting TRBD2. Source: PBMCs from blood, taken roughly 2 weeks before vaccination. The sequence came from a man aged 50-60 years who received an inactivated influenza vaccine. Here the CDR3 DNA reads TGCGCCAGCAGCTTCGCGGGACTAAGCACAGATACGCAGTATTTT. It encodes CASSFAGLSTDTQYF.